One and the same sample provided the 16 T cell receptor beta chains below, sequenced in a study of PD-1 blockade in classical Hodgkin lymphoma (dated by TCRdb to between 2020 and 2021). Interpreted using the paper, the time point label stands for: cycle 1 day 1 (C1D1), immediately before nivolumab initiation. Every trial patient had relapsed following autologous stem cell transplantation, and prior brentuximab vedotin exposure was what differed among cohorts A, B and C. CD4+ T cells were purified from thawed PBMCs by magnetic negative selection with a Miltenyi CD4+ T cell isolation kit. Libraries came from the immunoSEQ multiplex PCR assay. Entries here come from immuneACCESS through TCRdb and include only in-frame sequences with V and J called. Some clones fail to appear in such tables; in the studies checked, an unresolved V gene covers under half of the shortfall, and the cause of the remainder is unknown. The sample table shows more than 25,000 clones, and 65% to 90% are seen once. Roughly 2.3% of the sample comes from the top ten.

This specimen consisted of CD4+ T cells from blood, obtained at baseline. These receptor sequences come from a human donor with classical Hodgkin lymphoma.

This clone was counted only a few times. J is TRBJ1-2 and V is TRBV5-1, with D possibly matching TRBD1 (6 bases). The germline V gene encodes CDR1 SGHRS and CDR2 YFSETQ. V was pared by 4 bases and J by 3 bases, with 19 bases between. The CDR3 consists of 16 residues. The CDR3 sequence: CASSILGTPGDYGYTF. CDR3 DNA: TGCGCCAGCAGCATACTAGGGACACCTGGAGACTATGGCTACACCTTC. Full variable domain (outside the CDR3, taken from reference TRBV5-1 and TRBJ1-2): KAGVTQTPRYLIKTRGQQVTLSCSPISGHRSVSWYQQTPGQGLQFLFEYFSETQRNKGNFPGRFSGRQFSNSRSEMNVSTLELGDSALYLCASSILGTPGDYGYTFGSGTRLTVV.

V usage is TRBV5-1 and J usage is TRBJ1-3, with D perhaps TRBD1 (5 bases). CDR1 SGHRS and CDR2 YFSETQ come from the germline V gene. Trimming took 4 bases from V and 0 from J, leaving 8 bases between them. This CDR3 comprises 14 residues. CDR3 amino acids: CASSPGGSGNTIYF. CDR3 coding DNA: TGCGCCAGCAGCCCCGGGGGCTCTGGAAACACCATATATTTT.

The chain couples TRBV2 to TRBJ1-4; possibly TRBD1 for D (5 bases). Germline assignment: CDR1 SNHLY and CDR2 FYNNEI. This CDR3 region has 15 residues. V was pared by 5 bases and J by 4 bases, with 14 bases between. CDR3 DNA: TGTGCCAGCAGTCCTTGGGGGGGGAATAATGAAAAACTGTTTTTT. It yields the protein CASSPWGGNNEKLFF.

The chain couples TRBV2 to TRBJ1-1, with D possibly being TRBD1 (5 bases). Deletions cut 2 bases from V and 0 bases from J, with 10 bases between. CDR3 size: 15 residues. Germline V CDR1 and CDR2: SNHLY, FYNNEI. The CDR3 is CASSESGQMNTEAFF. The CDR3 bases are TGTGCCAGCAGTGAATCGGGGCAGATGAACACTGAAGCTTTCTTT.

The chain joins TRBV6-8 to TRBJ1-2, with 7 bases identical to TRBD1. Looked up from germline, CDR1 is MNHGY and CDR2 is SAAAGT. CDR3 length: 16 amino acids. V lost 8 bases, J lost 1 base, and 13 bases stayed unmatched. This CDR3 reads CASSPGGGNFNYGYTF. The CDR3 nucleotides read TGTGCCAGCTCCCCAGGGGGGGGGAACTTTAACTATGGCTACACCTTC.

The chain links TRBV7-9 to TRBJ2-5; either TRBD1 or TRBD2 may supply D (5 bases each). Germline V gives CDR1 SEHNR, CDR2 FQNEAQ (reference sequence). V shed 5 bases and J shed 4 bases, with 8 bases lying between them. This CDR3 has 12 residues. CDR3 residues: CASSGGAETQYF. CDR3 nucleotides: TGTGCCAGCAGCGGGGGAGCAGAGACCCAGTACTTC.

The sample holds a few counts of this clone. CDR3 residues: CASSDSPGYGYTF. CDR3 coding DNA: TGTGCCAGCAGTGATTCCCCAGGCTATGGCTACACCTTC. V gene TRBV6-1 combines with J gene TRBJ1-2, with unresolved D. The germline V and J ends were trimmed by 3 bases and 4 bases, with 9 bases remaining between them. Per the germline V gene, CDR1 is MNHNS and CDR2 is SASEGT. This CDR3 is built from 13 residues.

The chain uses TRBV30 and TRBJ2-7; D possibly corresponds to TRBD2 (6 bases). This CDR3 has 14 residues. V lost 2 bases, J lost 1 base, and 12 bases lay in between. Germline CDR1 and CDR2: GTSNPN and SVGIG (reference sequence). In DNA form, the CDR3 reads TGTGCCTGGAGTAGGGATAGCGGATCCTACGAGCAGTACTTC. Its translation: CAWSRDSGSYEQYF. The whole variable domain, remainder taken from reference TRBV30 and TRBJ2-7, is SQTIHQWPATLVQPVGSPLSLECTVEGTSNPNLYWYRQAAGRGLQLLFYSVGIGQISSEVPQNLSASRPQDRQFILSSKKLLLSDSGFYLCAWSRDSGSYEQYFGPGTRLTVT.

The chain recombines TRBV27 with TRBJ2-3; the match to TRBD2 covers 14 bases. The CDR3 has 17 residues. Germline V CDR1 and CDR2: MNHEY, SMNVEV (reference sequence). The V segment lost 0 bases and the J segment 5 bases; nucleotides outside the gene matches: 4. For the CDR3, the DNA is TGTGCCAGCAGTTTATCCGGGACTAGCGGGAGACAAGATACGCAGTATTTT. Its protein is CASSLSGTSGRQDTQYF.

The chain joins TRBV5-1 to TRBJ1-4; 10 nucleotides line up with TRBD1. The CDR3 contains 15 residues. Germline V gene sequence: CDR1 SGHRS, CDR2 YFSETQ. V shed 2 bases, J shed 4 bases, and the junction held 2 bases outside the gene matches. The CDR3 DNA reads as TGCGCCAGCAGCTTAGGACAGGGGGGTAATGAAAAACTGTTTTTT. It encodes CASSLGQGGNEKLFF.

This clone was detected once. The rearrangement uses TRBV5-6 and TRBJ2-7; D gene unclear. Germline CDR1 SGHDT, CDR2 YYEEEE. Deletions cut 4 bases from V and 5 bases from J, with 13 bases between. The CDR3 spans 13 residues. The CDR3 here is CASSSNPRDEQYF. The CDR3 DNA sequence: TGTGCCAGCAGCAGTAACCCCCGTGACGAGCAGTACTTC.

V gene TRBV25-1 combines with J gene TRBJ1-4; D not certain. Trimming took off 6 bases at V and 0 bases at J, with 11 bases between the two ends. The germline CDR1 and CDR2 sequences are MGHDK and SYGVNS. The CDR3 sequence is 15 residues long. The CDR3 DNA follows: TGTGCCAGCAGCCCCGCCACAGCAACTAATGAAAAACTGTTTTTT. It codes for CASSPATATNEKLFF. Looking up the rest from reference TRBV25-1 and TRBJ1-4 gives the full variable domain: EADIYQTPRYLVIGTGKKITLECSQTMGHDKMYWYQQDPGMELHLIHYSYGVNSTEKGDLSSESTVSRIRTEHFPLTLESARPSHTSQYLCASSPATATNEKLFFGSGTQLSVL.

The chain uses TRBV6-1 and TRBJ2-7; no definite D call. V was cut by 7 bases and J by 7 bases, with 23 bases left in between. CDR3 length: 15 amino acids. Germline CDR1 and CDR2: MNHNS and SASEGT. The CDR3 here is CASNVRQPNYQEQYF. In nucleotides, the CDR3 is TGTGCCAGCAATGTCCGGCAGCCTAACTATCAGGAGCAGTACTTC.

The chain employs TRBV7-2 and TRBJ2-6; 9 nucleotides match TRBD1. V was pared by 1 base and J by 2 bases, with 6 bases of the junction left unmatched. The CDR3 totals 18 residues. Germline CDR1 reads SGHTA; CDR2 reads FQGNSA. The CDR3: CASSLVGTGRTGANVLTF. The CDR3 bases are TGTGCCAGCAGCTTAGTAGGGACAGGGAGAACTGGGGCCAACGTCCTGACTTTC.

This chain uses TRBV9 with TRBJ2-5; D gene ambiguous. The CDR3 has 13 amino acids. Trimming took off 0 bases at V and 5 bases at J, with 8 bases between the two ends. Germline CDR1 and CDR2: SGDLS and YYNGEE. CDR3 sequence reads: CASSVGSGETQYF. The CDR3 nucleotides are TGTGCCAGCAGCGTAGGGAGTGGGGAGACCCAGTACTTC. Combining the CDR3 with reference TRBV9 and TRBJ2-5 gives the whole variable domain DSGVTQTPKHLITATGQRVTLRCSPRSGDLSVYWYQQSLDQGLQFLIQYYNGEERAKGNILERFSAQQFPDLHSELNLSSLELGDSALYFCASSVGSGETQYFGPGTRLLVL.

CDR3 sequence: CASSTKAVTETSGANVLTF. For the CDR3, the DNA is TGTGCCAGCAGCACAAAGGCGGTAACCGAAACCTCTGGGGCCAACGTCCTGACTTTC. The V and J genes are TRBV7-6 and TRBJ2-6; D gene ambiguous. V was trimmed by 5 bases and J by 0 bases, leaving 20 bases between them. The CDR3 is 19 amino acids. The germline V gene encodes CDR1 SGHVS and CDR2 FNYEAQ.